The rows below give T cell receptor beta chains drawn from one sample of a study of CD8+ T cells in alopecia areata. The method was immunoSEQ multiplex PCR; TCRdb's version includes in-frame clones alone and lacks a portion of them. The sample consists of about 110,000 clones, 55% to 60% of them appearing once. The material sequenced was NKG2D-low CD8+ T cells sorted from blood. The receptors here all came from a human donor with alopecia areata. Each CDR3 is given with its conserved first and last residue. A D gene is named only where the DNA matches it firmly. The size entry is marked missing in some rows and otherwise reads once, few, many or a size class.

d_gene	abundance	v_gene	j_gene	CDR3nt	CDR3aa
TRBD2	few	TRBV28	TRBJ2-3	TGTGCCAGCAACGGACTAGCGGGTTTAGATACGCAGTATTTT	CASNGLAGLDTQYF
-	-	TRBV28	TRBJ1-2	TGTGCCAGCAGTTTATCCCCAATAAGGCTGGACGGAGGCACTGGCTACACCTTC	CASSLSPIRLDGGTGYTF
TRBD1	-	TRBV29-1	TRBJ2-2	TGCAGCGTTGTGGGGACAGGGGGAGCCGGGGAGCTGTTTTTT	CSVVGTGGAGELFF
TRBD2	-	TRBV9	TRBJ2-3	TGTGCCAGCAGCGAACTAGCGGGAGGCCTCACAGATACGCAGTATTTT	CASSELAGGLTDTQYF
TRBD1	-	TRBV9	TRBJ2-1	TGTGCCAGCAGCACCCCGCGGGACAGGGGCAACTACAATGAGCAGTTCTTC	CASSTPRDRGNYNEQFF
-	few	TRBV14	TRBJ2-3	TGTGCCAGCAGCCCAGTACCCACAGATACGCAGTATTTT	CASSPVPTDTQYF
-	few	TRBV7-3	TRBJ2-1	TGTGCCAGCAGCTCCAGCGGCAATGAGCAGTTCTTC	CASSSSGNEQFF
-	-	TRBV9	TRBJ2-7	TGTGCCAGCAGCCTAACCGGCGGGGCCTACGAGCAGTACTTC	CASSLTGGAYEQYF
-	many	TRBV28	TRBJ2-1	TGTGCCAGCAGTAACCCTCTGTCCGCAGGCCTCTACAATGAGCAGTTCTTC	CASSNPLSAGLYNEQFF
TRBD2	-	TRBV9	TRBJ2-7	TGTGCCAGCAGCGGCCTAGCGGAGAGCTCCTACGAGCAGTACTTC	CASSGLAESSYEQYF
-	-	TRBV2	TRBJ2-1	TGTGCCAGCAGTATTAAACAGCCCTCCTACAATGAGCAGTTCTTC	CASSIKQPSYNEQFF
-	once	TRBV4-2	TRBJ2-1	TGTGCCAGCAGCAACCGGGACCAGTACAATGAGCAGTTCTTC	CASSNRDQYNEQFF
TRBD2	-	TRBV7-8	TRBJ2-1	TGTGCCAGCAGCCCCGCCGGGACTAGCCTCGATGAGCAGTTCTTC	CASSPAGTSLDEQFF
-	-	TRBV11-1	TRBJ2-5	TGTGCCACCGGGACGGCCCAGGAAGAGACCCAGTACTTC	CATGTAQEETQYF
TRBD2	-	TRBV13	TRBJ2-3	TGTGCCAGCAGCTCTCCCAGGGAGGGCCGCGCAGATACGCAGTATTTT	CASSSPREGRADTQYF
-	-	TRBV5-4	TRBJ2-7	TGTGCCAGCAGCTCCTCACGAAGCTCCTACGAGCAGTACTTC	CASSSSRSSYEQYF
-	-	TRBV7-9	TRBJ1-2	TGTGCCAGCAGCTTAGCGCTCCGGACAATTAACTATGGCTACACCTTC	CASSLALRTINYGYTF
-	-	TRBV4-1	TRBJ2-3	TGCGCCAGCAGCCAAGTACCTCGGGGAGATACGCAGTATTTT	CASSQVPRGDTQYF
TRBD2	-	TRBV9	TRBJ2-7	TGTGCCAGCAGCTCCACCGGACTAGCGGCCTCCTACGAGCAGTACTTC	CASSSTGLAASYEQYF
TRBD2	-	TRBV5-1	TRBJ2-7	TGCGCCAGCAGCGGACTAGCGGGCCCGACCTACGAGCAGTACTTC	CASSGLAGPTYEQYF